This T cell receptor beta chain was sequenced in a study of blood T cell repertoires in COVID-19. The V gene lost 1 base and the J gene lost 6 bases, with 16 bases spanning the gap. Germline CDR1 and CDR2: SGHDT and YYEEEE. The CDR3 contains 15 residues. This table comes from immunoSEQ multiplex PCR, and its TCRdb copy is limited to in-frame clones, with some not included. This table has 200,000 to 300,000 clones, 75% to 85% appearing once. The TCR was taken from a middle-aged man with COVID-19, enrolled during active disease. Sequencing used peripheral blood. The chain recombines TRBV5-6 with TRBJ1-2, with D possibly matching TRBD1 (5 bases). CDR3 in amino acids: CASSLMGDFFHGYTF. In DNA, the CDR3 is TGTGCCAGCAGCTTGATGGGGGACTTTTTTCATGGCTACACCTTC.